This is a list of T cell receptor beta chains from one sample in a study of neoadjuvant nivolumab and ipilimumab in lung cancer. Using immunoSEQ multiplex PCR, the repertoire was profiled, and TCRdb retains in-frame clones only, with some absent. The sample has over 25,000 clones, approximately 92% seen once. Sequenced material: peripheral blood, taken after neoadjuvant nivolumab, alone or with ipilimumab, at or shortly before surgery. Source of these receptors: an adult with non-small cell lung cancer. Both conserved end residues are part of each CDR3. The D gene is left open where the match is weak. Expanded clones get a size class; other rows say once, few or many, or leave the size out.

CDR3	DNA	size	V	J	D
CASSYIAHRVDEQFF	TGTGCCAGCAGTTATATCGCCCACAGGGTTGATGAGCAGTTCTTC	NA	TRBV6-5	TRBJ2-1	NA
CASSSHPSGANVLTF	TGTGCCAGCAGCTCTCATCCCTCTGGGGCCAACGTCCTGACTTTC	NA	TRBV5-5	TRBJ2-6	NA
CAIRGRGFDQPQHF	TGTGCCATCAGGGGGAGGGGATTTGATCAGCCCCAGCATTTT	NA	TRBV10-3	TRBJ1-5	NA
CASSLGAGRQETQYF	TGCGCCAGCAGCTTGGGGGCGGGGAGGCAAGAGACCCAGTACTTC	NA	TRBV5-1	TRBJ2-5	NA
CASSLGPGELFF	TGCGCCAGCAGCTTGGGGCCTGGGGAGCTGTTTTTT	NA	TRBV5-1	TRBJ2-2	NA
CAISESGGLNGYTF	TGTGCCATCAGTGAGAGCGGGGGTTTGAATGGCTACACCTTC	NA	TRBV10-3	TRBJ1-2	NA
CASSLRSGQISYEQYF	TGTGCCAGCAGCCTCCGGTCCGGACAGATTTCCTACGAGCAGTACTTC	NA	TRBV11-2	TRBJ2-7	NA
CASSLGGDRNTEAFF	TGTGCCAGCAGCTTGGGAGGGGACAGGAACACTGAAGCTTTCTTT	NA	TRBV5-4	TRBJ1-1	TRBD1
CATSLGGTEAFF	TGCGCCACGTCCTTAGGGGGGACTGAAGCTTTCTTT	NA	TRBV5-1	TRBJ1-1	NA
CASSFRDRGYTDTQYF	TGTGCCAGCAGTTTCCGAGACAGGGGGTATACAGATACGCAGTATTTT	NA	TRBV28	TRBJ2-3	TRBD1
CASSDGVRSNTGELFF	TGCGCCAGCAGTGATGGGGTTCGATCGAACACCGGGGAGCTGTTTTTT	NA	TRBV10-2	TRBJ2-2	NA
CASRLAGFYEQYF	TGTGCCAGCAGGCTAGCGGGATTCTACGAGCAGTACTTC	NA	TRBV2	TRBJ2-7	TRBD2
CASSERRAYNEQFF	TGTGCCAGCAGTGAGAGGCGGGCCTACAATGAGCAGTTCTTC	NA	TRBV6-1	TRBJ2-1	NA
CASSASTGVNQPQHF	TGTGCCAGCAGTGCATCTACAGGGGTCAATCAGCCCCAGCATTTT	NA	TRBV6-1	TRBJ1-5	TRBD1
CASSSTTGANYGYTF	TGTGCCAGCAGCTCGACTACAGGAGCTAACTATGGCTACACCTTC	NA	TRBV5-4	TRBJ1-2	NA
CASSRGINTEAFF	TGCGCCAGCAGCAGGGGGATAAACACTGAAGCTTTCTTT	NA	TRBV5-1	TRBJ1-1	NA
CASSFSPGETQYF	TGCGCCAGCAGCTTTTCACCGGGTGAGACCCAGTACTTC	NA	TRBV5-1	TRBJ2-5	NA
CASSRETGLNRKAFF	TGTGCCAGCAGTCGTGAGACAGGGCTAAACAGAAAAGCTTTCTTT	NA	TRBV7-9	TRBJ1-1	TRBD1
CASSLYGMNTGELFF	TGTGCCAGCAGCTTATACGGGATGAACACCGGGGAGCTGTTTTTT	NA	TRBV11-2	TRBJ2-2	NA
CASSLAGQELYNEQFF	TGTGCCAGCAGCTTGGCCGGTCAGGAACTATACAATGAGCAGTTCTTC	NA	TRBV5-4	TRBJ2-1	NA
CASSQDSGAYEQYF	TGCGCCAGCAGCCAAGACTCCGGAGCCTACGAGCAGTACTTC	NA	TRBV4-1	TRBJ2-7	NA
CASRPRWSGYTF	TGTGCCAGCAGGCCCCGATGGAGTGGCTACACCTTC	NA	TRBV27	TRBJ1-2	NA
CASSSQGGSYEQYF	TGTGCCAGCAGCTCACAGGGAGGATCCTACGAGCAGTACTTC	NA	TRBV7-2	TRBJ2-7	NA
CASSLEASERDEQFF	TGCGCCAGCAGCTTGGAGGCTAGCGAGAGGGATGAGCAGTTCTTC	NA	TRBV5-1	TRBJ2-1	NA
CASSDDGGGEPQHF	TGTGCCAGCAGCGACGACGGCGGCGGGGAGCCCCAGCATTTT	NA	TRBV2	TRBJ1-5	NA
CASSLGGALYNEQFF	TGCGCCAGCAGCTTGGGGGGAGCGCTCTACAATGAGCAGTTCTTC	NA	TRBV5-1	TRBJ2-1	NA
CASTRTSGRENTGELFF	TGTGCCAGCACCCGCACTAGCGGGAGGGAAAACACCGGGGAGCTGTTTTTT	NA	TRBV5-6	TRBJ2-2	TRBD2
CASSQDRWRETQYF	TGCGCCAGCAGCCAAGATCGTTGGCGAGAGACCCAGTACTTC	NA	TRBV4-1	TRBJ2-5	NA
CASSHGGASGNTIYF	TGTGCCAGCAGTCACGGGGGGGCCTCTGGAAACACCATATATTTT	NA	TRBV7-9	TRBJ1-3	NA
CASYLPGQMKFSSYEQYF	TGCGCCAGCTATTTACCGGGACAGATGAAATTTAGCTCCTACGAGCAGTACTTC	NA	TRBV5-1	TRBJ2-7	TRBD1
CASSLRDNTEAFF	TGTGCCAGCAGCTTAAGGGATAACACTGAAGCTTTCTTT	NA	TRBV7-3	TRBJ1-1	NA
CASSEMPGETQYF	TGTGCCAGCAGTGAGATGCCGGGGGAGACCCAGTACTTC	once	TRBV6-4	TRBJ2-5	NA
CAIRGAERGYEQYF	TGTGCCATCAGGGGGGCCGAGAGAGGGTACGAGCAGTACTTC	once	TRBV10-3	TRBJ2-7	NA
CASSPGPSYEQYF	TGTGCCAGCAGCCCGGGCCCTTCCTACGAGCAGTACTTC	NA	TRBV7-3	TRBJ2-7	NA
CASSLARQGPYNEQFF	TGTGCCAGCAGCTTAGCGCGACAGGGACCCTACAATGAGCAGTTCTTC	once	TRBV7-2	TRBJ2-1	TRBD1
CASSPQSPPDNEQFF	TGTGCCAGCTCACCGCAAAGTCCTCCCGACAATGAGCAGTTCTTC	NA	TRBV18	TRBJ2-1	NA
CASGLGPFGYEQYF	TGTGCTAGTGGTTTGGGACCTTTTGGATACGAGCAGTACTTC	NA	TRBV12-5	TRBJ2-7	NA
CASSPRGGYQPQHF	TGTGCCAGCAGTCCCCGGGGTGGCTATCAGCCCCAGCATTTT	NA	TRBV25-1	TRBJ1-5	NA
CASGSTGGLTEAFF	TGTGCCAGCGGCTCGACAGGGGGCCTCACTGAAGCTTTCTTT	once	TRBV6-1	TRBJ1-1	TRBD1
CASSSEAIRNTEAFF	TGTGCCAGCAGCTCGGAGGCTATTCGGAACACTGAAGCTTTCTTT	NA	TRBV7-9	TRBJ1-1	NA
CSASIETQYF	TGCAGTGCTAGTATCGAGACCCAGTACTTC	NA	TRBV20-1	TRBJ2-5	NA
CASSSDVSTYNEQFF	TGTGCCAGCAGCTCGGACGTATCGACCTACAATGAGCAGTTCTTC	NA	TRBV5-4	TRBJ2-1	NA
CASSDMQTSEKLFF	TGTGCCAGCAGTGATATGCAAACTTCGGAAAAACTGTTTTTT	NA	TRBV6-1	TRBJ1-4	NA
CASSLDQGTEQFF	TGTGCCAGCAGCTTAGATCAAGGGACTGAGCAGTTCTTC	NA	TRBV11-2	TRBJ2-1	NA
CASRTGGVYGYTF	TGTGCCAGTAGGACAGGGGGCGTCTATGGCTACACCTTC	NA	TRBV19	TRBJ1-2	TRBD1
CASSSTGQGAAGELFF	TGTGCCAGCAGCTCTACGGGACAGGGGGCTGCCGGGGAGCTGTTTTTT	NA	TRBV5-6	TRBJ2-2	TRBD1
CASSLIGSDTQYF	TGTGCCAGCAGCTTAATTGGATCAGATACGCAGTATTTT	NA	TRBV7-3	TRBJ2-3	NA
CASSLGPQNTGELFF	TGTGCCAGCAGCTTAGGACCTCAGAACACCGGGGAGCTGTTTTTT	once	TRBV7-2	TRBJ2-2	NA
CASSLERRWVNTEAFF	TGTGCCAGCAGCTTAGAGAGGCGGTGGGTGAACACTGAAGCTTTCTTT	NA	TRBV7-9	TRBJ1-1	NA
CASSLATGQGRTDTQYF	TGTGCCAGCAGCTTGGCCACTGGACAGGGAAGAACAGATACGCAGTATTTT	NA	TRBV5-5	TRBJ2-3	TRBD1
CASSLRTGNNEKLFF	TGTGCCAGCAGCTTGAGGACAGGGAATAATGAAAAACTGTTTTTT	NA	TRBV5-6	TRBJ1-4	TRBD1
CASSGGTSGYEQYF	TGTGCCAGCAGTGGAGGGACTAGCGGCTACGAGCAGTACTTC	NA	TRBV2	TRBJ2-7	TRBD2
CASIKTGNTEAFF	TGTGCCAGCATCAAGACAGGGAACACTGAAGCTTTCTTT	NA	TRBV13	TRBJ1-1	NA
CASSLGLGLAGYNEQFF	TGTGCCAGCAGCTTAGGCTTGGGACTAGCGGGGTACAATGAGCAGTTCTTC	NA	TRBV7-9	TRBJ2-1	TRBD2
CASSIRGTSGRGNNEQFF	TGTGCCAGCAGCATAAGAGGCACTAGCGGGAGGGGGAACAATGAGCAGTTCTTC	NA	TRBV9	TRBJ2-1	TRBD2
CASSLGPGVEGYTF	TGTGCCAGCAGTCTCGGACCGGGGGTGGAAGGCTACACCTTC	NA	TRBV6-6	TRBJ1-2	NA
CATSGGTEAFF	TGTGCCACCAGCGGCGGAACTGAAGCTTTCTTT	NA	TRBV15	TRBJ1-1	NA